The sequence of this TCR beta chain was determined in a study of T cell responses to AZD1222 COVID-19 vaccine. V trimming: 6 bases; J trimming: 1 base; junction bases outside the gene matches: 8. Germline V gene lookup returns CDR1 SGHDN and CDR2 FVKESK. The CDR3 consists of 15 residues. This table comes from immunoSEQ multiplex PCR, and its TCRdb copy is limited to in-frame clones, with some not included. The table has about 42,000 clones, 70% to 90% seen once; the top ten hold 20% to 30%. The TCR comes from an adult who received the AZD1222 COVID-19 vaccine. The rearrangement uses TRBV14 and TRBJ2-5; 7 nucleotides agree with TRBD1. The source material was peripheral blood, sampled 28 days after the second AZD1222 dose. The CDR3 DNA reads TGTGCCAGCAGTCTGAACAGGGGTCTCCAAGAGACCCAGTACTTC. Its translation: CASSLNRGLQETQYF.